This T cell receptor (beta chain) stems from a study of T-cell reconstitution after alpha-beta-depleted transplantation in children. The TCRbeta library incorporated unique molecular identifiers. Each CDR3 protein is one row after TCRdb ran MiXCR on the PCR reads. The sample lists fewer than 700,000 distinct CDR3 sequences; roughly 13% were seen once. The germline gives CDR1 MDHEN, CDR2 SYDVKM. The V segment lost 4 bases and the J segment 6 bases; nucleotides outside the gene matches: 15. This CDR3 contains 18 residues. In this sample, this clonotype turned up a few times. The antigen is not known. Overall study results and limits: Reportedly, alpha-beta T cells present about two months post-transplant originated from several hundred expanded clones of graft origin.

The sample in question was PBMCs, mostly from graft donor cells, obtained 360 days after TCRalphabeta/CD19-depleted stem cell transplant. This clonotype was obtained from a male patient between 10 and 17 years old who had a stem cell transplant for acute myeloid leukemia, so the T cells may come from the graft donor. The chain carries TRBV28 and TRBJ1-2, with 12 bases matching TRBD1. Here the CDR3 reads CASSSGQTRDRGHHGYTF. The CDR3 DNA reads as TGTGCCAGCAGTTCGGGTCAGACTCGGGACAGGGGGCATCATGGCTACACCTTC.